Listed here are 18 T cell receptor beta chains from one sample, sequenced in a study of T cell changes during pregnancy in multiple sclerosis. TCRdb keeps only in-frame clones here, not all; method: immunoSEQ multiplex PCR. The table records some 19,000 clones, roughly 88% of them present only once. The sequenced sample was CD8+ T cells from peripheral blood mononuclear cells, obtained after pregnancy. The receptors were gathered from a female donor in good health, enrolled as a control in a pregnancy study.

This clone has just one count. V gene TRBV11-2 combines with J gene TRBJ1-5; D is perhaps TRBD1 (5 bases). The V and J ends lost 1 base and 4 bases respectively, with 8 bases between them. Per the germline V gene, CDR1 is SGHAT and CDR2 is FQNNGV. CDR3 size: 14 residues. CDR3 bases: TGTGCCAGCAGCTTAGGGGGGAGGAATCAGCCCCAGCATTTT. It encodes CASSLGGRNQPQHF.

This clone was seen a handful of times. The V and J genes are TRBV10-3 and TRBJ1-1, with D tentatively TRBD1 (5 bases). This CDR3 has 16 amino acids. CDR1 and CDR2 (germline): ENHRY, SYGVKD. V was pared by 0 bases and J by 0 bases, with 11 bases between. In nucleotides, the CDR3 is TGTGCCATCAGTGAGTCCTTGACAGCCATGAACACTGAAGCTTTCTTT. Protein: CAISESLTAMNTEAFF.

This sequence joins TRBV5-6 and TRBJ1-5; no clear D. Germline V CDR1 and CDR2: SGHDT, YYEEEE. The CDR3 length is 16 residues. The germline V and J ends were trimmed by 0 bases and 3 bases, with 13 bases remaining between them. CDR3 nucleotide sequence: TGTGCCAGCAGCTTGGGAGGGAGGAGGGTCAATCAGCCCCAGCATTTT. It specifies CASSLGGRRVNQPQHF.

This chain links TRBV5-6 with TRBJ2-1; 9 bases match TRBD1. The V segment lost 4 bases and the J segment 4 bases; nucleotides outside the gene matches: 15. The germline V gene encodes CDR1 SGHDT and CDR2 YYEEEE. This CDR3 region has 18 residues. CDR3 DNA sequence: TGTGCCAGCAGCGGTAGTCCGGGACAGGGATACGTATACAATGAGCAGTTCTTC. Amino acids: CASSGSPGQGYVYNEQFF.

Within the sample, this clone is medium-sized (0.01 to 0.1%). The genes are TRBV19 and TRBJ1-2, with 10 bases identical to TRBD1. The CDR3 totals 16 residues. Trimming cost V 5 bases and J 8 bases; bases outside gene matches: 14. CDR1 and CDR2 (germline): LNHDA, SQIVND (reference sequence). The DNA of the CDR3 is TGTGCCAGTAGTTTGACAGGGGGCATCGGCGGTAACGGCTACACCTTC. It is translated as CASSLTGGIGGNGYTF.

The chain is built from TRBV9 and TRBJ2-2, with unresolved D. The CDR3 extends over 13 amino acids. V lost 0 bases to trimming and J lost 5 bases, with 5 bases between them. Germline V gene data show CDR1 as SGDLS and CDR2 as YYNGEE. CDR3 in DNA: TGTGCCAGCAGCGTAGTGAGTACCGGGGAGCTGTTTTTT. Its translation is CASSVVSTGELFF.

J is TRBJ1-2 and V is TRBV13; D uncertain. This CDR3 region has 15 residues. Germline CDR1 is PRHDT and CDR2 is FYEKMQ (reference sequence). V lost 1 base, J lost 0 bases, and 9 bases lay in between. For the CDR3, the DNA is TGTGCCAGCAGCTTAGAACGAGGAGCTAACTATGGCTACACCTTC. Its translation: CASSLERGANYGYTF.

This chain links TRBV19 with TRBJ1-2; 7 bases match TRBD1. The ends lost 4 bases at V and 7 bases at J; junction bases unmatched: 9. This CDR3 region has 14 residues. Germline V gives CDR1 LNHDA, CDR2 SQIVND (reference sequence). For the CDR3, the DNA is TGTGCCAGTAGTACAGGGGGTCTCTTTTCTGGCTACACCTTC. Amino acid sequence: CASSTGGLFSGYTF. The variable domain in full, with the rest retrieved from reference TRBV19 and TRBJ1-2, is DGGITQSPKYLFRKEGQNVTLSCEQNLNHDAMYWYRQDPGQGLRLIYYSQIVNDFQKGDIAEGYSVSREKKESFPLTVTSAQKNPTAFYLCASSTGGLFSGYTFGSGTRLTVV.

CDR3 amino acids: CASSPSGGSSYEQYF. CDR3 sequence (DNA): TGTGCCAGCAGCCCTAGCGGGGGTAGCTCCTACGAGCAGTACTTC. The V call is TRBV6-1, the J call TRBJ2-7, with TRBD2 identical over 10 bases. Looked up from germline, CDR1 is MNHNS and CDR2 is SASEGT. Losses at the gene ends were 6 bases for V and 0 bases for J; bases not matched to a gene: 5. The CDR3 extends over 15 amino acids.

The V call is TRBV15, the J call TRBJ2-7; 9 nucleotides match TRBD2. The CDR3 has 14 amino acids. J gave up 3 bases and V 1 base, and 1 base lay outside the gene matches. Germline assignment: CDR1 LNHNV and CDR2 YYDKDF (reference sequence). The CDR3 loop reads CATSRGLADYEQYF. DNA for the CDR3: TGTGCCACCAGCAGAGGACTAGCGGACTACGAGCAGTACTTC.

The rearrangement links TRBV4-3 to TRBJ2-3, with D unclear. CDR1 is LGHNA and CDR2 is YSLEER in the germline V gene. V shed 1 base and J shed 4 bases, with 15 bases lying between them. The CDR3 runs to 16 residues. CDR3 region: CASSQVPAPGPDTQYF. CDR3 nucleotide sequence: TGCGCCAGCAGCCAAGTCCCAGCCCCAGGCCCAGATACGCAGTATTTT.

This clone was picked up one time. J is TRBJ2-2 and V is TRBV11-2, with 13 nucleotides matching TRBD2. This CDR3 is 17 amino acids long. Germline V gene lookup returns CDR1 SGHAT and CDR2 FQNNGV. Losses at the gene ends were 8 bases for V and 0 bases for J; bases not matched to a gene: 6. The CDR3 protein is CASSFGLAGANTGELFF. The DNA of the CDR3 is TGTGCCAGCTCCTTCGGACTAGCGGGGGCGAACACCGGGGAGCTGTTTTTT.

The genes are TRBV7-9 and TRBJ2-2; 11 positions agree with TRBD2. Trimming removed 5 bases from V and 6 bases from J; junction bases left unmatched: 8. Looked up from germline, CDR1 is SEHNR and CDR2 is FQNEAQ (reference sequence). The CDR3 has 16 residues. This chain's CDR3 is CASSRIAGGPAGELFF. CDR3 sequence (DNA): TGTGCCAGCAGCAGGATAGCGGGGGGGCCGGCCGGGGAGCTGTTTTTT.

The V call is TRBV14, the J call TRBJ2-1; 11 bases fit TRBD1. There are 16 residues in the CDR3. V trimming: 1 base; J trimming: 8 bases; junction bases outside the gene matches: 7. Germline V gene lookup returns CDR1 SGHDN and CDR2 FVKESK. CDR3 sequence: CASSQVPGQGVYEQFF. In nucleotides, the CDR3 is TGTGCCAGCAGCCAAGTCCCGGGACAGGGGGTCTATGAGCAGTTCTTC.

This sequence joins TRBV28 and TRBJ2-3; D perhaps matches TRBD1 (5 bases). V was shortened by 7 bases and J by 1 base, with 12 bases between the two germline ends. The CDR3 covers 14 residues. Germline V CDR1 and CDR2: MDHEN, SYDVKM. DNA for the CDR3: TGTGCCAGCACCGTATTAGGGGGCACAGATACGCAGTATTTT. Its protein is CASTVLGGTDTQYF.

CDR3 nucleotide sequence: TGTGCCATCAGTGAGCCGACAGAGAATTCACCCCTCCACTTT. Residues: CAISEPTENSPLHF. This rearrangement joins TRBV10-3 to TRBJ1-6; D perhaps matches TRBD1 (5 bases). The CDR3 extends over 14 amino acids. Trimming left V 2 bases short and J 7 bases short, with 9 bases between. In germline, CDR1 is ENHRY, CDR2 SYGVKD.

This chain connects TRBV5-5 to TRBJ2-1, with 8 bases that match TRBD1. The germline V gene encodes CDR1 SGHKS and CDR2 YYEKEE (reference sequence). V trimming: 4 bases; J trimming: 3 bases; junction bases outside the gene matches: 6. This CDR3 spans 15 amino acids. CDR3 residues: CASSGNRGYYNEQFF. CDR3 bases: TGTGCCAGCAGCGGGAACAGGGGGTACTACAATGAGCAGTTCTTC.

The chain has TRBV15 and TRBJ1-4, with D perhaps matching TRBD1 (5 bases). Between the trimmed V and J ends, which lost 0 bases and 4 bases, there was a span of 12 bases. Germline values: CDR1 LNHNV, CDR2 YYDKDF (reference sequence). CDR3 length: 16 residues. The chain's CDR3 is CATSRDTGRGNEKLFF. The DNA for the CDR3 is TGTGCCACCAGCAGAGATACAGGAAGGGGTAATGAAAAACTGTTTTTT.